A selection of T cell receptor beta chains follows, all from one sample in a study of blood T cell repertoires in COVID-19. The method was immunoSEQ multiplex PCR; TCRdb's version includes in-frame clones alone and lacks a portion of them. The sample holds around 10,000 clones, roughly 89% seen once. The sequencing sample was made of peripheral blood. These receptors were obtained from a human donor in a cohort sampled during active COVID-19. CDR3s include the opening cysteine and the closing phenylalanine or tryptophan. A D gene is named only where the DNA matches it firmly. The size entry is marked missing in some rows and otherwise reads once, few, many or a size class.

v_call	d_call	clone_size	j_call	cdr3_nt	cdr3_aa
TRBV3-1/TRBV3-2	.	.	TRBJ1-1	TGTGCCAGCAGCCAGGGGGGTTGGGACACTGAAGCTTTCTTT	CASSQGGWDTEAFF
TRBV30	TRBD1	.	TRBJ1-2	TGTGCCCGCCCCGGGACAGGGGTTAATGGTGGCTACACCTTC	CARPGTGVNGGYTF
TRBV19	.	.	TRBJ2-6	TGTGCCAGTACCCGGCAGGGGTGGGGGGCCAACGTCCTGACTTTC	CASTRQGWGANVLTF
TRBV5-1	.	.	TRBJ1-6	TGCGCCAGCAGCCTAGGGACCGACGCGGGGTATTCACCCCTCCACTTT	CASSLGTDAGYSPLHF
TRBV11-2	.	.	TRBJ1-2	TGTGCCAGCAGCCCCCGACAGGACTATGGCTACACCTTC	CASSPRQDYGYTF
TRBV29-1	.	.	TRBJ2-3	TGCAGCGTTGACCGGACTAGCACAGATACGCAGTATTTT	CSVDRTSTDTQYF
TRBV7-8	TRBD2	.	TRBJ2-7	TGTGCCAGCAGCTTAGTCTGGAGCGGGGGGCACTACGAGCAGTACTTC	CASSLVWSGGHYEQYF
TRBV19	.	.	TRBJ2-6	TGTGCCGTGTCGGGACTCTCGAGCTCTGGGGCCAACGTCCTGACTTTC	CAVSGLSSSGANVLTF
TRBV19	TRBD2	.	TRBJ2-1	TGTGCCAGTAGTATTAGCGGGGGGGCTCTCAATGAGCAGTTCTTC	CASSISGGALNEQFF
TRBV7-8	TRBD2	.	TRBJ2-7	TGTGCCAGCAGCCCTCAGGCTAGCGGGGGGACCTACGAGCAGTACTTC	CASSPQASGGTYEQYF
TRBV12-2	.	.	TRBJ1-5	TGTGCAAGTCGCTTAAGACAGTCATATAGCAATCAGCCCCAGCATTTT	CASRLRQSYSNQPQHF
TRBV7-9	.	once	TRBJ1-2	TGTGCCAGCAGCACTACACTGACGGGTAACTATGGCTACACCTTC	CASSTTLTGNYGYTF
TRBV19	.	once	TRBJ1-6	TGTGCCAGTAGTCCCGGGGCCAGACAACCGGGGGCCCTCCACTTT	CASSPGARQPGALHF
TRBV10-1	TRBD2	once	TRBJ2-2	TGCGCCAGCCACCCCGGGGGGGCCCGGCCCGGGGAGCTGTTTTTT	CASHPGGARPGELFF
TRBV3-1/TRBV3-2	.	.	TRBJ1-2	TGTGCCAGCAGCCAAGGGGCAGGCGAGCATGGCTACACCTTC	CASSQGAGEHGYTF
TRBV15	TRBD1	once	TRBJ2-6	TGTGCCACCAGCAGAGACCCGACAGGGGGCTCTGGGGCCAACGTCCTGACTTTC	CATSRDPTGGSGANVLTF
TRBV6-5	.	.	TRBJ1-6	TGTGCCAGCAGAGGGGATTTTAATTCACCCCTCCACTTT	CASRGDFNSPLHF
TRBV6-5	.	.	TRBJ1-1	TGTGCCAGCAGCTTGGAGGGTGGATCGGCTGAAGCTTTCTTT	CASSLEGGSAEAFF
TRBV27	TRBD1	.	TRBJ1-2	TGTGCCAGCAGTTCTCGGACAGGAGGGACCGCTAACTATGGCTACACCTTC	CASSSRTGGTANYGYTF
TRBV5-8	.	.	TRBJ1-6	TGTGCCAGCAGCTTGGGGACACACCGCCGTTCTAATTCACCCCTCCACTTT	CASSLGTHRRSNSPLHF
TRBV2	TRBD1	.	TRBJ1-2	TGTGCCAGCAGTGGGACAGGGGCCTTCGGGGATGGCTACACCTTC	CASSGTGAFGDGYTF
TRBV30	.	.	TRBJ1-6	TGTGCCTGGGACAGAAGCTCCTATAATTCACCCCTCCACTTT	CAWDRSSYNSPLHF
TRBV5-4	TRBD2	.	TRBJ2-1	TGTGCCAGCAGTGAGGGGCTAGCGGGGGGGCCGGTGCAGTTCTTC	CASSEGLAGGPVQFF
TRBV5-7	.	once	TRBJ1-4	TGTGCCGGGGAACAGGTCCTTAATGAAAAACTGTTTTTT	CAGEQVLNEKLFF
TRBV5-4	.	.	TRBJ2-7	TGTGCCAGCAGCTTGGCAGGGGCTTCCTACGAGCAGTACTTC	CASSLAGASYEQYF
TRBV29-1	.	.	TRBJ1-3	TGCAGCGTTGAAGGGAGGGCGGACGGAAACACCATATATTTT	CSVEGRADGNTIYF
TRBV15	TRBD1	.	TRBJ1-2	TGTGCCACCAGCAGAGGACAGGGCAGTTATGGCTACACCTTC	CATSRGQGSYGYTF